What follows are 27 T cell receptor beta chains derived from one specimen sequenced in a study of blood T cell repertoires in COVID-19 (dated by TCRdb to the early 2020s). The library was generated by the immunoSEQ multiplex PCR assay. The table was pulled from immuneACCESS by TCRdb, which kept in-frame rearrangements only. Such tables lose some clones; where checked, under half of the loss comes from unresolved V genes, and the rest has no known cause. This sample comprises 84,000 or so clones, 85% to 95% of them detected only once. The top ten hold 6.3% of the sample. Sequencing was done on a sample of peripheral blood. The receptor set was obtained from a woman aged 55-69 years with active COVID-19.

The V gene is TRBV7-2, the J gene TRBJ2-3; D may be TRBD1 (5 bases). Per germline, CDR1 SGHTA and CDR2 FQGNSA. The CDR3 has 16 amino acids. Trimming stripped 2 bases from V and 6 bases from J, with 18 bases between. The DNA for the CDR3 is TGTGCCAGCAGCTTATCCGGCTCGAAGGGGTTGGATACGCAGTATTTT. This gives the protein CASSLSGSKGLDTQYF.

The chain links TRBV5-4 to TRBJ2-7; D uncertain. This CDR3 is 12 amino acids long. Germline assignment: CDR1 SGHNT and CDR2 YYREEE (reference sequence). Deletions cut 0 bases from V and 3 bases from J, with 4 bases between. The CDR3 here is CASSLDRYEQYF. CDR3 nucleotides: TGTGCCAGCAGCTTGGATCGCTACGAGCAGTACTTC.

This chain links TRBV5-4 with TRBJ2-5; the match to TRBD2 covers 12 bases. Germline trimming cut 4 bases from V and 2 bases from J; bases unmatched to any gene: 12. The CDR3 has 18 residues. Looked up from germline, CDR1 is SGHNT and CDR2 is YYREEE (reference sequence). CDR3 in amino acids: CASSPPSGRARGQETQYF. The CDR3 nucleotides are TGTGCCAGCAGCCCACCTAGCGGGAGGGCCCGTGGGCAAGAGACCCAGTACTTC.

The V and J genes are TRBV5-1 and TRBJ2-7; the match to TRBD1 covers 8 bases. The length of the CDR3 is 13 residues. The V gene end was trimmed by 2 bases and the J gene end by 5 bases; junction bases not matched to a gene: 3. Germline CDR1 reads SGHRS; CDR2 reads YFSETQ. The CDR3, as DNA: TGCGCCAGCAGCTTAAACAGGGGGGACGAGCAGTACTTC. Protein product: CASSLNRGDEQYF.

The chain is built from TRBV7-2 and TRBJ1-1, with D perhaps TRBD1 (6 bases). Trimming took 5 bases from V and 5 from J, leaving 15 bases between them. Germline assignment: CDR1 SGHTA and CDR2 FQGNSA. This CDR3 is 14 amino acids long. The CDR3 nucleotides read TGTGCCAGCAGCCCAGCTCTAGGACAGACTGAAGCTTTCTTT. Protein: CASSPALGQTEAFF.

V is TRBV24-1 and J is TRBJ2-3; 9 positions match TRBD1. Trimming cost V 5 bases and J 4 bases; bases outside gene matches: 9. Germline values: CDR1 KGHDR, CDR2 SFDVKD. This CDR3 comprises 16 residues. CDR3 coding DNA: TGTGCCACCAGTGCCCCCTCCGGACAGGGGTCAGATACGCAGTATTTT. It translates to CATSAPSGQGSDTQYF.

The chain is built from TRBV7-2 and TRBJ1-1; 9 bases are shared with TRBD1. After removal of 5 bases from V and 0 bases from J, the junction contained 4 bases not matched to a gene. CDR1 SGHTA and CDR2 FQGNSA come from the germline V gene. The CDR3 spans 15 residues. The CDR3 sequence is CASSQTGGLNTEAFF. The CDR3, as DNA: TGTGCCAGCAGCCAGACAGGGGGTTTGAACACTGAAGCTTTCTTT.

The genes are TRBV11-2 and TRBJ2-5; 7 nucleotides line up with TRBD1. Germline values: CDR1 SGHAT, CDR2 FQNNGV. Trimming took 2 bases from V and 0 from J; bases not matched to a gene: 6. This CDR3 comprises 16 residues. The CDR3 region has the DNA TGTGCCAGCAGCTTACGGGACAGCGTGTACCAAGAGACCCAGTACTTC. Protein sequence: CASSLRDSVYQETQYF.

The chain is built from TRBV6-2 or TRBV6-3 and TRBJ2-5; 11 bases are a match to TRBD1. CDR3 length equals 14 residues. CDR1 MNHEY and CDR2 SVGEGT come from the germline V gene. J lost 8 bases, V lost 5 bases, and 7 bases had no gene match. As DNA, the CDR3 is TGTGCCAGCAGTACAGCCGGGACAGGGGGAACCCAGTACTTC. Encoded protein: CASSTAGTGGTQYF.

This chain uses TRBV18 with TRBJ2-5; D is unresolved. The CDR3 is made up of 14 amino acids. In germline, CDR1 is KGHSH, CDR2 LQKENI. Trimming took off 3 bases at V and 5 bases at J, with 13 bases between the two ends. CDR3 in amino acids: CASSPYRVEETQYF. The CDR3 DNA reads TGTGCCAGCTCACCTTATCGGGTCGAGGAGACCCAGTACTTC. The full variable domain, in which reference TRBV18 and TRBJ2-5 provide the parts outside the CDR3, is NAGVMQNPRHLVRRRGQEARLRCSPMKGHSHVYWYRQLPEEGLKFMVYLQKENIIDESGMPKERFSAEFPKEGPSILRIQQVVRGDSAAYFCASSPYRVEETQYFGPGTRLLVL.

V gene TRBV19 combines with J gene TRBJ1-6; the D gene is possibly TRBD1 (5 bases). V lost 7 bases and J lost 14, with 12 bases in between. CDR1 and CDR2 from the germline V gene are LNHDA and SQIVND (reference sequence). The CDR3 is 11 residues long. The CDR3 coding sequence is TGTGCCAGTAACCTACGGGGGGCCCTCCACTTT. Protein sequence: CASNLRGALHF.

This chain joins TRBV20-1 and TRBJ2-3; no reliable D call. Germline CDR1 reads DFQATT; CDR2 reads SNEGSKA (reference sequence). There are 12 residues in the CDR3. V dropped 3 bases and J dropped 2 bases, with 6 bases sitting between them. The CDR3 sequence is CSASPFTDTQYF. DNA for the CDR3: TGCAGTGCTAGTCCATTCACAGATACGCAGTATTTT.

V and J are TRBV5-1 and TRBJ2-1, with D possibly matching TRBD2 (6 bases). V was shortened by 6 bases and J by 2 bases, with 12 bases between the two germline ends. The CDR3 has 14 amino acids. The germline V gene has CDR1 SGHRS and CDR2 YFSETQ. The CDR3 spells CASNSASAYNEQFF. The CDR3 nucleotides are TGCGCCAGCAATTCGGCTAGCGCCTACAATGAGCAGTTCTTC.

The chain carries TRBV6-5 and TRBJ1-6, with TRBD1 matching 7 bases. The J segment lost 6 bases and the V segment lost 1 base, leaving 3 bases of the junction unmatched. The V gene's germline CDR1 is MNHEY and CDR2 SVGAGI. The length of the CDR3 is 15 residues. CDR3: CASSYFRQGNSPLHF. DNA for the CDR3: TGTGCCAGCAGTTACTTCCGACAGGGTAATTCACCCCTCCACTTT.

The chain carries TRBV24-1 and TRBJ2-3; possible D gene TRBD1, 6 bases. V lost 4 bases to trimming and J lost 4 bases, with 17 bases between them. In germline, CDR1 is KGHDR, CDR2 SFDVKD. CDR3 size: 16 residues. CDR3 coding DNA: TGTGCCACCAGTGACTCCCTAAGTTCAGGGGCAGATACGCAGTATTTT. Translating gives CATSDSLSSGADTQYF.

The rearrangement links TRBV3-1 (or the pseudogene TRBV3-2) to TRBJ2-7, with TRBD1 identical over 7 bases. The trim removed 1 base at V and 7 bases at J, leaving 13 bases unmatched. This CDR3 has 16 amino acids. Germline CDR1 is LGHDT and CDR2 is YNNKEL (reference sequence). In DNA form, the CDR3 reads TGTGCCAGCAGCCAAGTAACTCGGGCGACAGGGTGGGAGCAGTACTTC. As protein: CASSQVTRATGWEQYF.

Only one count was recorded for this clone. The CDR3 region is CASRAANEKLFF. CDR3 in DNA: TGTGCCAGCAGGGCAGCGAATGAAAAACTGTTTTTT. The rearrangement uses TRBV6-5 and TRBJ1-4, with D unclear. The CDR3 spans 12 residues. Germline V CDR1 and CDR2: MNHEY, SVGAGI. V was clipped by 6 bases and J by 5 bases, with 7 bases between them.

This chain connects TRBV7-9 to TRBJ1-2; TRBD1 might be the D (6 bases). The germline V gene encodes CDR1 SEHNR and CDR2 FQNEAQ (reference sequence). Trimming took off 3 bases at V and 6 bases at J, with 14 bases between the two ends. The CDR3 totals 14 residues. The CDR3 region has the DNA TGTGCCAGCAGCTTTGGGGGAACAGGGCATGGCTACACCTTC. The encoded protein is CASSFGGTGHGYTF.

J is TRBJ2-3 and V is TRBV15; no reliable D call. Trimming left V 1 base short and J 1 base short, with 6 bases between. Germline V gene sequence: CDR1 LNHNV, CDR2 YYDKDF (reference sequence). The CDR3 totals 14 residues. The CDR3: CATSRVAGTDTQYF. DNA of the CDR3: TGTGCCACCAGCAGAGTTGCGGGCACAGATACGCAGTATTTT.

The CDR3 nucleotides are TGTGCCAGCTCACCTGGTGAGAATCAGCCCCAGCATTTT. It codes for CASSPGENQPQHF. The J gene is TRBJ1-5, the V gene TRBV18; D gene uncertain. The V end lost 3 bases, the J end lost 4 bases, and 7 bases lay between the germline ends. The germline V gene has CDR1 KGHSH and CDR2 LQKENI. The length of the CDR3 is 13 residues. Using reference TRBV18 and TRBJ1-5 for the parts outside the CDR3, the full variable domain is NAGVMQNPRHLVRRRGQEARLRCSPMKGHSHVYWYRQLPEEGLKFMVYLQKENIIDESGMPKERFSAEFPKEGPSILRIQQVVRGDSAAYFCASSPGENQPQHFGDGTRLSIL.

This chain connects TRBV29-1 to TRBJ2-3, with D uncertain. There are 10 residues in the CDR3. V lost 8 bases and J lost 1, with 4 bases in between. CDR1 is SQVTM, CDR2 ANQGSEA, per germline. Here the CDR3 DNA reads TGCAGCTCCGGCACAGATACGCAGTATTTT. This translates into CSSGTDTQYF.

The J gene is TRBJ2-5, the V gene TRBV12-5, with 8 positions matching TRBD1. Germline V CDR1 and CDR2: LGHNT, FRNRAP. With V trimmed by 1 base and J by 4 bases, 8 bases remained unmatched. This CDR3 region has 16 residues. CDR3 sequence: CASGLGGQGRRETQYF. The CDR3 DNA reads TGTGCTAGTGGTTTGGGAGGACAGGGCAGGCGAGAGACCCAGTACTTC.

This chain links TRBV12-3 or TRBV12-4 with TRBJ2-3; possible D gene TRBD1, 5 bases. The CDR3 covers 13 residues. The V end lost 0 bases, the J end lost 5 bases, and 6 bases lay between the germline ends. Written as DNA, the CDR3 is TGTGCCAGCAGTTTAGCGCAGGGAGATACGCAGTATTTT. Its translation is CASSLAQGDTQYF.

J is TRBJ1-3 and V is TRBV7-2; a weak D match, TRBD1 (6 bases). The CDR3 totals 15 residues. Germline-derived CDR1 and CDR2 are SGHTA and FQGNSA. V lost 0 bases, J lost 2 bases, and 8 bases lay in between. CDR3 bases: TGTGCCAGCAGCTTAGCTGGGGGCGCTGGAAACACCATATATTTT. Amino acid sequence: CASSLAGGAGNTIYF.

This chain joins TRBV7-9 and TRBJ2-1; D is possibly TRBD1 (6 bases). CDR1 and CDR2 from the germline V gene are SEHNR and FQNEAQ (reference sequence). Trimming pared 3 bases from V and 5 bases from J, leaving 17 bases between. CDR3 length: 16 residues. The CDR3 sequence is CASSFSVGRGNNEQFF. As DNA, the CDR3 is TGTGCCAGCAGCTTTAGTGTTGGCAGGGGTAACAATGAGCAGTTCTTC.

V usage is TRBV27 and J usage is TRBJ2-7, with a tentative D call TRBD1 (5 bases). With 6 bases removed from V and 2 bases from J, the gap between germline ends came to 11 bases. Germline V gene lookup returns CDR1 MNHEY and CDR2 SMNVEV (reference sequence). This CDR3 contains 13 residues. The CDR3 sequence: CASSPKGAYEQYF. DNA of the CDR3: TGTGCCAGCAGCCCGAAAGGGGCCTACGAGCAGTACTTC.

The rearrangement joins TRBV2 to TRBJ2-3; perhaps TRBD2 as D (7 bases). Germline-derived CDR1 and CDR2 are SNHLY and FYNNEI. V was trimmed by 6 bases and J by 5 bases, leaving 15 bases between them. This CDR3 region has 14 residues. CDR3 in DNA: TGTGCCAGCAGCGTCCGGGGGGCGGAAGATACGCAGTATTTT. Its translation: CASSVRGAEDTQYF.